This TCR beta chain comes out of a study of blood T cell repertoires in COVID-19. Overall study context: Both acute and convalescent COVID-19 samples were obtained from the United States, Italy and Spain.

Assay used: immunoSEQ multiplex PCR; TCRdb lists only in-frame clones, some missing. The sample consists of 200,000 to 300,000 clones, roughly 84% of them appearing once. Germline CDR1 is MDHEN and CDR2 is SYDVKM. The CDR3 spans 14 residues. Trimming left V 2 bases short and J 8 bases short, with 12 bases between. This chain uses TRBV28 with TRBJ1-4; D is undetermined. The clonotype originates from a man in his sixties with acute or convalescent COVID-19. Sample: peripheral blood. The CDR3 sequence: CASSLPGGHEKLFF. In DNA form, the CDR3 reads TGTGCCAGCAGTTTACCAGGCGGGCACGAAAAACTGTTTTTT.